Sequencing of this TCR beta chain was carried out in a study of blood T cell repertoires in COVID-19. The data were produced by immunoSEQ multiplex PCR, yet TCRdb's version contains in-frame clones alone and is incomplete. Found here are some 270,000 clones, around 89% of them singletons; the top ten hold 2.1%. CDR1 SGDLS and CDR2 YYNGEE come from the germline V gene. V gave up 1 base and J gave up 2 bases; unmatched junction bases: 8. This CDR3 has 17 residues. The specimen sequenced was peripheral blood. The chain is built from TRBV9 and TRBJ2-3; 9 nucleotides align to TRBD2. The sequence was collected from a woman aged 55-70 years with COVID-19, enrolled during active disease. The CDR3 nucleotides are TGTGCCAGCAGCGTATTAAGCGGCGGGGGGGCCACAGATACGCAGTATTTT. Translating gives CASSVLSGGGATDTQYF.